The 23 T cell receptor beta chains reported below all come from one sample, sequenced in a study of T cell responses to AZD1222 COVID-19 vaccine (dated by TCRdb to 2020 to 2022). Libraries were made using the immunoSEQ multiplex PCR assay. The table comes from immuneACCESS by way of TCRdb, which keeps in-frame sequences with V and J called. Part of the clones is missing from these tables; in studies checked, under half for an unresolved V gene and the rest for unknown reasons. The sample includes 130,000 to 150,000 clones, with around 83% observed a single time. Of the sample, approximately 5% falls within the top ten clones. Sample time point, as interpreted from the label and publication: about 28 days (+/-7) after the second vaccine dose. The sequencing used peripheral blood, collected 28 days after the second AZD1222 dose. The receptors come from an adult who received the AZD1222 COVID-19 vaccine.

A note on this clone: Additional DNA sequences in this sample encode the identical CDR3. The V and J genes are TRBV18 and TRBJ1-4; perhaps TRBD1 as D (5 bases). V lost 3 bases, J lost 2 bases, and 7 bases lay in between. CDR3 length: 14 amino acids. Germline V gene lookup returns CDR1 KGHSH and CDR2 LQKENI. In DNA, the CDR3 is TGTGCCAGCTCACCCGGGGCCACTAATGAAAAACTGTTTTTT. It codes for CASSPGATNEKLFF.

The chain links TRBV19 to TRBJ1-2; possibly TRBD1 for D (5 bases). CDR1 is LNHDA, CDR2 SQIVND, per germline (reference sequence). The V and J ends lost 7 bases and 2 bases respectively, with 17 bases between them. The CDR3 has 15 amino acids. CDR3 residues: CASTSRGGNNYGYTF. CDR3 in DNA: TGTGCCAGTACTTCGAGGGGCGGCAACAACTATGGCTACACCTTC.

This clone was counted only a few times. This rearrangement joins TRBV10-3 to TRBJ1-1; 10 nucleotides match TRBD1. The germline gives CDR1 ENHRY, CDR2 SYGVKD. Losses at the gene ends were 10 bases for V and 0 bases for J; bases not matched to a gene: 5. CDR3 length equals 14 residues. In DNA form, the CDR3 reads TGTGCCAGCATGGGACAGGGGATGAACACTGAAGCTTTCTTT. This sequence encodes CASMGQGMNTEAFF.

The chain recombines TRBV5-4 with TRBJ1-2; D ambiguous. The V end lost 0 bases, the J end lost 3 bases, and 24 bases lay between the germline ends. The germline V gene encodes CDR1 SGHNT and CDR2 YYREEE (reference sequence). The CDR3 covers 19 residues. CDR3 coding DNA: TGTGCCAGCAGCTTGGGAACGGCCAGATTCCTCTTGAAGGACTATGGCTACACCTTC. Its protein is CASSLGTARFLLKDYGYTF.

This chain connects TRBV5-1 to TRBJ1-5; D is unclear. The CDR3 runs to 13 residues. The V end lost 4 bases, the J end lost 4 bases, and 9 bases lay between the germline ends. Germline lookup yields CDR1 SGHRS and CDR2 YFSETQ. The CDR3 DNA is TGCGCCAGCAGCCCTTACCCTAATCAGCCCCAGCATTTT. Protein sequence: CASSPYPNQPQHF.

The chain recombines TRBV7-6 with TRBJ1-4; D is unclear. The CDR3 contains 15 residues. Germline V lookup: CDR1 SGHVS, CDR2 FNYEAQ. The V end was cut by 5 bases, the J end by 0 bases, with 10 bases between. Written as DNA, the CDR3 is TGTGCCAGCAGCACACACATGGCAACTAATGAAAAACTGTTTTTT. This sequence encodes CASSTHMATNEKLFF.

This chain connects TRBV28 to TRBJ1-2, with no clear D. This CDR3 is 12 amino acids long. Germline CDR1 MDHEN, CDR2 SYDVKM. With 6 bases removed from V and 6 bases from J, the gap between germline ends came to 11 bases. The CDR3 bases are TGTGCCAGCAGCCAACGGACTGATGGCTACACCTTC. This translates into CASSQRTDGYTF.

This clone was counted once. This chain connects TRBV3-1 (or the pseudogene TRBV3-2) to TRBJ2-7; 9 bases line up with TRBD2. The CDR3 has 16 amino acids. V trimming: 6 bases; J trimming: 3 bases; junction bases outside the gene matches: 12. From germline, CDR1 is LGHDT and CDR2 YNNKEL (reference sequence). CDR3 in DNA: TGTGCCAGCAGTCCCCTTCGTAGCGGGAGTGTCTACGAGCAGTACTTC. Amino acid sequence: CASSPLRSGSVYEQYF.

The V gene is TRBV11-3, the J gene TRBJ2-1; no firm D call. The CDR3 covers 12 residues. V shed 4 bases and J shed 5 bases, with 6 bases lying between them. The germline CDR1 and CDR2 sequences are SGHNT and YENEEA. The CDR3: CASSSLNNEQFF. For the CDR3, the DNA is TGTGCCAGCAGCTCCCTAAACAATGAGCAGTTCTTC. The complete variable domain, with remaining parts taken from reference TRBV11-3 and TRBJ2-1, reads EAGVVQSPRYKIIEKKQPVAFWCNPISGHNTLYWYLQNLGQGPELLIRYENEEAVDDSQLPKDRFSAERLKGVDSTLKIQPAELGDSAVYLCASSSLNNEQFFGPGTRLTVL.

The chain links TRBV7-2 to TRBJ2-3, with 7 bases that match TRBD1. From germline, CDR1 is SGHTA and CDR2 FQGNSA. The J segment lost 4 bases and the V segment lost 5 bases, leaving 9 bases of the junction unmatched. The CDR3 covers 15 residues. The CDR3 nucleotides read TGTGCCAGCAGCCCAGGGGGATTTCGGCCAGATACGCAGTATTTT. Translated: CASSPGGFRPDTQYF.

This rearrangement joins TRBV28 to TRBJ1-5; 9 bases are a match to TRBD1. Germline V gene sequence: CDR1 MDHEN, CDR2 SYDVKM. After removal of 1 base from V and 4 bases from J, the junction contained 5 bases not matched to a gene. This CDR3 is built from 16 residues. This chain's CDR3 is CASSLFGTGQNQPQHF. CDR3 DNA sequence: TGTGCCAGCAGTTTATTCGGGACAGGGCAAAATCAGCCCCAGCATTTT. The entire variable domain, with the rest obtained from reference TRBV28 and TRBJ1-5, is as follows: DVKVTQSSRYLVKRTGEKVFLECVQDMDHENMFWYRQDPGLGLRLIYFSYDVKMKEKGDIPEGYSVSREKKERFSLILESASTNQTSMYLCASSLFGTGQNQPQHFGDGTRLSIL.

This clone has only a few counts. The chain uses TRBV3-1 (or the pseudogene TRBV3-2) and TRBJ1-1; weak D call: TRBD1 (6 bases). Germline V gives CDR1 LGHDT, CDR2 YNNKEL (reference sequence). V lost 4 bases, J lost 1 base, and 10 bases lay in between. The CDR3 is 14 amino acids. The CDR3 nucleotides read TGTGCCAGCAGCCGACGAGGGGGGAACACTGAAGCTTTCTTT. Protein: CASSRRGGNTEAFF.

The chain carries TRBV27 and TRBJ2-3, with 11 bases lining up with TRBD2. Germline CDR1 and CDR2: MNHEY and SMNVEV (reference sequence). V trimming: 6 bases; J trimming: 0 bases; junction bases outside the gene matches: 5. The CDR3 is made up of 16 amino acids. The CDR3 DNA reads as TGTGCCAGCAGCCCCCGACTAGCGGGGAGCACAGATACGCAGTATTTT. Translated, it gives CASSPRLAGSTDTQYF.

V gene TRBV7-2 combines with J gene TRBJ2-5, with 7 bases identical to TRBD2. Germline assignment: CDR1 SGHTA and CDR2 FQGNSA. Trimming removed 4 bases from V and 12 bases from J; junction bases left unmatched: 5. There are 11 residues in the CDR3. The CDR3 DNA sequence: TGTGCCAGCAGCTCAGGACTAGTGAAGTACTTC. Translation gives CASSSGLVKYF. Combining the CDR3 with reference TRBV7-2 and TRBJ2-5 gives the whole variable domain GAGVSQSPSNKVTEKGKDVELRCDPISGHTALYWYRQSLGQGLEFLIYFQGNSAPDKSGLPSDRFSAERTGGSVSTLTIQRTQQEDSAVYLCASSSGLVKYFGPGTRLLVL.

The chain uses TRBV30 and TRBJ1-1; D might be TRBD1 (5 bases). V lost 4 bases and J 2 bases, leaving 11 bases between the germline ends. The CDR3 totals 13 residues. In germline, CDR1 is GTSNPN, CDR2 SVGIG (reference sequence). Written as DNA, the CDR3 is TGTGCCTGGATGAGACAGCCAAACACTGAAGCTTTCTTT. It is translated as CAWMRQPNTEAFF.

The chain employs TRBV6-2 or TRBV6-3 and TRBJ2-7, with 11 nucleotides matching TRBD2. V trimming: 4 bases; J trimming: 2 bases; junction bases outside the gene matches: 4. Germline values: CDR1 MNHEY, CDR2 SVGEGT. The CDR3 contains 15 residues. Here the CDR3 reads CASSWGTSGPYEQYF. The CDR3 DNA sequence: TGTGCCAGCAGTTGGGGGACTAGCGGCCCCTACGAGCAGTACTTC.

This chain uses TRBV14 with TRBJ1-6; weak D call: TRBD1 (5 bases). The V end was cut by 1 base, the J end by 7 bases, with 11 bases between. Germline lookup yields CDR1 SGHDN and CDR2 FVKESK. This CDR3 contains 15 residues. As DNA, the CDR3 is TGTGCCAGCAGCCAAGTGGTAGGGGTGAATTCACCCCTCCACTTT. Amino acids: CASSQVVGVNSPLHF.

The CDR3 DNA follows: TGTGCCAGCAGCTCTTATGGCTCTAGCGGGGATCGAGGTGGGGAGCAGTACTTC. Translating gives CASSSYGSSGDRGGEQYF. V gene TRBV4-2 combines with J gene TRBJ2-7; 9 nucleotides align to TRBD2. J gave up 7 bases and V 5 bases, and 21 bases lay outside the gene matches. Germline V CDR1 and CDR2: LGHNA, YNFKEQ. This CDR3 is 18 amino acids long.

The chain combines TRBV4-2 with TRBJ2-1, with D possibly TRBD2 on 5 matching bases. This CDR3 comprises 17 residues. The germline CDR1 and CDR2 sequences are LGHNA and YNFKEQ. V lost 3 bases and J 2 bases, leaving 17 bases between the germline ends. CDR3 sequence reads: CASSHLIGSGTYNEQFF. The CDR3 region has the DNA TGTGCCAGCAGCCACCTTATAGGAAGCGGTACCTACAATGAGCAGTTCTTC.

This rearrangement joins TRBV2 to TRBJ2-7; tentatively, D is TRBD1 (6 bases). This CDR3 is 13 amino acids long. Per germline, CDR1 SNHLY and CDR2 FYNNEI. The V end lost 3 bases, the J end lost 1 base, and 7 bases lay between the germline ends. The chain's CDR3 is CASSEGASYEQYF. DNA for the CDR3: TGTGCCAGCAGTGAGGGGGCTTCCTACGAGCAGTACTTC.

V gene TRBV7-2 combines with J gene TRBJ2-7; possible D gene TRBD1, 6 bases. V was cut by 5 bases and J by 1 base, with 12 bases left in between. Germline V gene data show CDR1 as SGHTA and CDR2 as FQGNSA. This CDR3 is built from 14 residues. This CDR3 is CASSPQGLSYEQYF. CDR3 DNA: TGTGCCAGCAGCCCACAGGGCCTATCCTACGAGCAGTACTTC.

The chain carries TRBV19 and TRBJ1-5, with 7 positions matching TRBD1. The CDR3 sequence is 14 residues long. The V segment lost 6 bases and the J segment 2 bases; nucleotides outside the gene matches: 4. In germline, CDR1 is LNHDA, CDR2 SQIVND (reference sequence). CDR3 sequence (DNA): TGTGCCAGTAGATTAGACAGGGGCAATCAGCCCCAGCATTTT. Translated: CASRLDRGNQPQHF.

The CDR3 DNA follows: TGTGCCAGAAGACCCGCCCCCGGGGCGGGGGATGAAAAACTGTTTTTT. It translates to CARRPAPGAGDEKLFF. The chain links TRBV5-3 to TRBJ1-4; tentatively, D is TRBD1 (5 bases). TRBV5-3 carries the ORF label, with uncertain function. The CDR3 loop spans 16 amino acids. V was pared by 5 bases and J by 6 bases, with 20 bases between.